Below are 14 T cell receptor beta chains sequenced from a single sample in a study of siplizumab effects on memory and regulatory T cells. Produced via immunoSEQ multiplex PCR; TCRdb's table is partial and in-frame only. Of under 85,000 clones listed, about 87% are singletons. Sequenced sample: Tregs sorted from blood. The receptors were gathered from a human donor in good health.

Points on this clone: Other nucleotide sequences from this sample produce the same CDR3. The genes are TRBV9 and TRBJ2-3, with TRBD2 matching 10 bases. Germline V lookup: CDR1 SGDLS, CDR2 YYNGEE. Trimming took 2 bases from V and 7 from J; bases not matched to a gene: 4. This CDR3 contains 14 residues. For the CDR3, the DNA is TGTGCCAGCAGCGTGGGACTAGCGAGCTATACGCAGTATTTT. This translates into CASSVGLASYTQYF.

This chain connects TRBV30 to TRBJ2-2, with D possibly TRBD1 on 6 matching bases. Germline V gene data show CDR1 as GTSNPN and CDR2 as SVGIG (reference sequence). The CDR3 has 14 residues. The V and J ends lost 4 bases and 6 bases respectively, with 15 bases between them. As DNA, the CDR3 is TGTGCCTGGACCCACAACAGGGTGGCCGGGGAGCTGTTTTTT. Translation: CAWTHNRVAGELFF. The full variable domain, completed using reference TRBV30 and TRBJ2-2, is SQTIHQWPATLVQPVGSPLSLECTVEGTSNPNLYWYRQAAGRGLQLLFYSVGIGQISSEVPQNLSASRPQDRQFILSSKKLLLSDSGFYLCAWTHNRVAGELFFGEGSRLTVL.

The chain couples TRBV7-3 to TRBJ2-1; D not resolved. The germline gives CDR1 SGHTA, CDR2 FQGTGA. CDR3 length: 12 amino acids. V was trimmed by 2 bases and J by 9 bases, leaving 8 bases between them. The chain's CDR3 is CASSLQLGEQFF. The CDR3 DNA sequence: TGTGCCAGCAGCTTACAATTGGGTGAGCAGTTCTTC.

The rearrangement links TRBV19 to TRBJ2-1; tentatively, D is TRBD2 (6 bases). This CDR3 spans 18 amino acids. Per the germline V gene, CDR1 is LNHDA and CDR2 is SQIVND (reference sequence). The ends were cut back, 5 bases at V and 0 bases at J, with 20 bases in the middle. DNA for the CDR3: TGTGCCAGTAGTTCGATTTCGGTAGCGGCGAGCTCCTACAATGAGCAGTTCTTC. This codes for CASSSISVAASSYNEQFF.

The rearrangement uses TRBV6-6 and TRBJ1-5; TRBD1 agrees at 10 bases. Trimming at V came to 9 bases and at J to 6 bases, leaving 11 bases not matched to a gene. The CDR3 covers 15 residues. The germline V gene has CDR1 MNHNY and CDR2 SVGAGI (reference sequence). CDR3 amino acids: CASSKGTGVSQPQHF. The CDR3 region has the DNA TGTGCCAGTTCCAAGGGGACAGGGGTATCTCAGCCCCAGCATTTT.

The rearrangement uses TRBV9 and TRBJ2-3, with TRBD2 matching over 13 bases. The germline V gene encodes CDR1 SGDLS and CDR2 YYNGEE. The CDR3 covers 14 residues. The ends lost 4 bases at V and 8 bases at J; junction bases unmatched: 4. This chain's CDR3 is CASSPRTSGSTQYF. The CDR3 DNA reads TGTGCCAGCAGCCCGCGGACTAGCGGGAGTACGCAGTATTTT.

The rearrangement links TRBV15 to TRBJ2-1; D possibly matches TRBD1 or TRBD2 (6 bases each). CDR3 length equals 18 residues. The ends were cut back, 0 bases at V and 4 bases at J, with 19 bases in the middle. Germline V gives CDR1 LNHNV, CDR2 YYDKDF (reference sequence). The CDR3 loop reads CATSREALLGGPYNEQFF. CDR3 nucleotides: TGTGCCACCAGCAGAGAAGCGCTCTTGGGGGGCCCTTACAATGAGCAGTTCTTC.

This sequence joins TRBV19 and TRBJ1-5; TRBD1 matches at 7 bases. Looked up from germline, CDR1 is LNHDA and CDR2 is SQIVND (reference sequence). With 3 bases clipped from V and 5 bases from J, the junction kept 4 bases outside the gene matches. CDR3 length: 14 residues. The CDR3 loop is CASSIRRGYQPQHF. The CDR3 DNA reads TGTGCCAGTAGTATTCGCAGGGGGTATCAGCCCCAGCATTTT.

The chain couples TRBV6-1 to TRBJ2-7; TRBD1 matches at 7 bases. V trimming: 7 bases; J trimming: 1 base; junction bases outside the gene matches: 4. From germline, CDR1 is MNHNS and CDR2 SASEGT. The CDR3 totals 13 residues. CDR3 sequence (DNA): TGTGCCAGCATTGACAGGGCATCCTACGAGCAGTACTTC. This translates into CASIDRASYEQYF.

The V call is TRBV19, the J call TRBJ2-1; TRBD2 might be the D (5 bases). CDR1 LNHDA and CDR2 SQIVND come from the germline V gene (reference sequence). The CDR3 has 15 residues. V was shortened by 2 bases and J by 4 bases, with 12 bases between the two germline ends. The CDR3 bases are TGTGCCAGTAGTATAATACTAGGGAAATACAATGAGCAGTTCTTC. Amino acid sequence: CASSIILGKYNEQFF.

The rearrangement joins TRBV4-2 to TRBJ2-6; unclear D gene. Germline V lookup: CDR1 LGHNA, CDR2 YNFKEQ. Trimming shortened V by 2 bases and J by 0 bases, and 5 bases separated the two germline ends. CDR3 size: 15 residues. The CDR3 reads CASSQISSGANVLTF. CDR3 sequence (DNA): TGTGCCAGCAGCCAAATTAGCTCTGGGGCCAACGTCCTGACTTTC.

The sample holds a few counts of this clone. The V gene is TRBV2, the J gene TRBJ1-5; D gene ambiguous. Germline CDR1 is SNHLY and CDR2 is FYNNEI. V was shortened by 5 bases and J by 4 bases, with 9 bases between the two germline ends. The CDR3 sequence is 13 residues long. Here the CDR3 reads CASSPEGNQPQHF. In nucleotides, the CDR3 is TGTGCCAGCAGTCCGGAAGGTAATCAGCCCCAGCATTTT.

The chain joins TRBV15 to TRBJ2-1, with D unclear. This CDR3 contains 11 residues. The V end lost 4 bases, the J end lost 9 bases, and 7 bases lay between the germline ends. Germline-derived CDR1 and CDR2 are LNHNV and YYDKDF (reference sequence). The CDR3 DNA is TGTGCCACCAGCAAAGGTAGTGAGCAGTTCTTC. Translated, it gives CATSKGSEQFF.

The chain has TRBV6-5 and TRBJ1-5; perhaps TRBD1 as D (5 bases). The germline CDR1 and CDR2 sequences are MNHEY and SVGAGI. V was shortened by 7 bases and J by 1 base, with 11 bases between the two germline ends. The CDR3 runs to 14 residues. CDR3 in amino acids: CASKGRQSNQPQHF. CDR3 sequence (DNA): TGTGCCAGCAAGGGGAGACAGAGCAATCAGCCCCAGCATTTT.